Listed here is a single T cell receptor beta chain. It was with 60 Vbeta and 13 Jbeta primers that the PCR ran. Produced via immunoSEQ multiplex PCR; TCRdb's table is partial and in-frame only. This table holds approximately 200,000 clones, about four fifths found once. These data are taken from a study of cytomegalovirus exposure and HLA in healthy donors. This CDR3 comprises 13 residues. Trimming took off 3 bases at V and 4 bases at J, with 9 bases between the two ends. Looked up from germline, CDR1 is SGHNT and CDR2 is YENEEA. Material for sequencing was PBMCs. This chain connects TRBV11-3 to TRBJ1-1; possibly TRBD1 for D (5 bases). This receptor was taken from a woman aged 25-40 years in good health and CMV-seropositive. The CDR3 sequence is CASSLGEGTEAFF. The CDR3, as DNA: TGTGCCAGCAGCTTGGGGGAGGGCACTGAAGCTTTCTTT.